Here is one T cell receptor (beta chain) with its context. Its antigen remains unknown. The data derive from a study of T cells and Merkel cell carcinoma outcomes. Germline V gives CDR1 SEHNR, CDR2 FQNEAQ (reference sequence). CDR3 length: 13 amino acids. Trimming took off 1 base at V and 6 bases at J, with 7 bases between the two ends. The repertoire was sequenced with immunoSEQ multiplex PCR; TCRdb's copy has only in-frame clones and lacks some. Among 8,500 to 10,000 clones listed, less than 90% were seen once. Study findings and constraints: Merkel cell carcinoma outcomes were reportedly predicted by repertoire and T-cell density.

This clonotype was obtained from a human donor with Merkel cell carcinoma. The specimen was tumor tissue from Merkel cell carcinoma. The rearrangement joins TRBV7-9 to TRBJ1-5, with a tentative D call TRBD1 (5 bases). The DNA of the CDR3 is TGTGCCAGCAGCTTAGGGCAGGGTCAGCCCCAGCATTTT. Encoded protein: CASSLGQGQPQHF.